These T cell receptor beta chains were read from a single sample in a study of cytomegalovirus exposure and HLA in healthy donors. Assay: immunoSEQ multiplex PCR; the TCRdb copy retains only in-frame clones and omits some. Among around 140,000 clones, 70% to 85% were seen once, and the ten largest hold 2.5%. The sample consisted of PBMCs. These receptor sequences come from a male donor in good health and CMV-seronegative. Both conserved end residues are trimmed from each CDR3. Clone size appears in some rows only: once, few, many, or a class for an expanded clone.

size	V	CDR3
few	TRBV6-5	ASSYSTGGYEQY
.	TRBV6-6	ASSYVVNTEAF
.	TRBV19	ASSIPPGDYNEQF
.	TRBV4-2	ASSRYSYEQY
few	TRBV9	ASSASGTATYEQY
.	TRBV27	ASSLAGLAGEQY
.	TRBV6-1	ATDRRRTEAF
few	TRBV4-3	ASSQSGATNYGYT
.	TRBV6-4	ASSDSRQSTGELF
.	TRBV19	ASSRDPRGGTEAF
once	TRBV19	ASSTAAGQPQH
.	TRBV4-1	ASSQDSGEGNTIY
.	TRBV11-1	ASSLLGALNTEAF
.	TRBV11-2	ASSFLGAYEQY
.	TRBV11-2	ASRLAGERVQY
.	TRBV7-6	ASSLSSGRAQNEQF
.	TRBV28	ASRGQGGAGELF
.	TRBV23-1	ASTPQQGLATEAF
.	TRBV12-2	ASRLASRTGSDYEQY
.	TRBV7-9	ASSTTLTGIGANVLT
.	TRBV9	ASSVAGQGAWQY
few	TRBV4-1	ASSQDAGEGSGYT
.	TRBV4-3	ASSQAPAEGTDTQY
.	TRBV2	ASSEVWAGGNEQY
.	TRBV5-1	ASSPTNDYEQY
.	TRBV7-2	ASSFHPGMNTEAF
.	TRBV4-1	ASSRRGGQGVNEQY
.	TRBV9	ASSAGVGGTYEQY
few	TRBV29-1	SVVGPGPTEAF
.	TRBV4-1	ACGNTEAF
.	TRBV7-2	ASSFGAGTEAF
.	TRBV10-1	ATQLVFTYNEQF
.	TRBV7-2	ASSERQLAGYNEQF
.	TRBV7-2	ASSLLQQETQY
.	TRBV30	AWSGGDLGQPQH
once	TRBV5-1	ASSLGYDFGTDTQY
.	TRBV9	ASSRAGGSNQPQH
.	TRBV1	TSSREGVGELF
.	TRBV23-1	ASSQSGGRETGELF
.	TRBV5-4	ASSLYGGRARDTQY
.	TRBV9	ASSAGQQGANFEQF
.	TRBV10-1	ASSNTGHPQETQY
once	TRBV19	ASSIGGMAKNIQY
.	TRBV29-1	SAVGLAGIDTQY
.	TRBV27	ASSLSSISNQPQH
few	TRBV18	ASSPRVEVSNEQF